This entry concerns a single T cell receptor beta chain. Its cognate antigen has yet to be identified. No base-level quality is on record; no much larger clone is a single base apart. The label giving this sample's time point can be read as: cycle 2 day 1 (C2D1) of nivolumab. All trial patients had relapsed after autologous stem cell transplantation, with cohorts A, B and C differing in prior brentuximab vedotin exposure. The trial cohort included fewer than 65 patients with relapsed/refractory classical Hodgkin lymphoma, and each patient had a best overall response of complete response, partial response or progressive disease. Single-agent nivolumab was administered to trial patients in the multi-cohort phase II CheckMate 205 trial. Best overall response was determined by an independent review committee according to the 2007 International Working Group response criteria. Trial PBMCs were obtained immediately prior to nivolumab initiation (C1D1) and on therapy at cycle 2 day 1 and cycle 4 day 1. After peripheral blood was drawn into 8 mL Vacutainer Cell Preparation Tubes, PBMCs were isolated by centrifugation and then cryopreserved.

Genomic DNA was extracted with the Qiagen DNeasy kit from unsorted PBMCs and from negatively selected CD4+ and CD8+ fractions. TCR beta CDR3 regions were amplified by immunoSEQ multiplex PCR using primers annealing to V and J segments. A synthetic immune receptor repertoire was used to minimize amplification bias, and any residual bias was removed computationally once sequencing was done. As for the authors' bioinformatics: Custom Python scripts were used to quantify repertoire diversity as the Shannon entropy index. Unsorted, CD4+ and CD8+ repertoires were examined separately, except in combined analyses, for which CD4+ and CD8+ sequences were merged in silico. Clonal expansion was defined as at least a 2-fold frequency increase after treatment relative to C1D1, with a pseudocount of 0.5 for undetected baseline clones. Clones with 0 or 1 copy at C1D1 were classified as singleton clones, and clones with 2 or more copies were classified as non-singleton clones. Clones expanded in unsorted samples were assigned a CD4+, CD8+ or unknown annotation through matching of protein sequences in sorted samples from the same patient. Wilcoxon tests were applied to paired samples to test diversity changes from C1D1 to C4D1. TCRdb retrieved this table from immuneACCESS and kept in-frame rearrangements only. Not all clones are present; in checked studies, unresolved V genes account for under half, and no reason is known for the remainder. V and J calls and clone size come straight from that table; D and trimming were deduced from the DNA. A total of around 28,000 clones appear in this sample, approximately 82% of them only once. The ten largest clones capture 21% of the sample.

The data are from a study of PD-1 blockade in classical Hodgkin lymphoma (dated by TCRdb to about 2020). About the study as a whole: Nivolumab dosing was 3 mg/kg intravenously every 2 weeks, continuing until either disease progression or unacceptable toxicity. The study used CyTOF and TCR beta sequencing to define a peripheral blood immune signature of response to PD-1 blockade in classical Hodgkin lymphoma. General conclusions and limits of the study: Trial patients with a complete response had baseline diversity similar to that of newly diagnosed patients, while partial responders and progressors had significantly lower diversity. Lower diversity was seen in patients whose nivolumab began less than 1 year after ASCT, and these patients were left out of later analyses so that immune reconstitution would not confound the results. The study was restricted to a single clinical trial cohort, and the causes of repertoire differences, possibly disease activity or prior therapy, were left undefined. Baseline TCR diversity was reported as lower in newly diagnosed patients than in healthy donors, and lower still in relapsed/refractory patients. A significant rise by C4D1 was seen in CD4+ but not CD8+ TCR diversity (p=0.0027 vs p=0.16), with the rise being most apparent in complete responders (p=0.02).

CDR1 and CDR2 were assigned from the germline V gene as MNHNS and SASEGT. Clipping removes 7 bases from V and 0 bases from J, with 8 as the unmatched junction base count. The CDR3 has 15 amino acids, counting the end cysteine and phenylalanine. Here the CDR3 DNA is all that survives: 45 bases in frame from base 1. This material consisted of peripheral blood mononuclear cells (PBMCs), taken before the second cycle of nivolumab. The receptor was isolated from a human donor with classical Hodgkin lymphoma. Recombination joined TRBV6-1 with TRBJ1-2; 7 nucleotides in the junction match TRBD1. For the CDR3, the sequence is CASKGAYVSNYGYTF. The nucleotide sequence reads TGTGCCAGCAAGGGGGCGTATGTATCTAACTATGGCTACACCTTC.